A selection of T cell receptor beta chains follows, all from one sample in a study of T cell changes during pregnancy in multiple sclerosis. Here immunoSEQ multiplex PCR was the method, and the copy in TCRdb shows in-frame clones only, minus some. The sample has tens of thousands of clones; approximately 90% are singletons. The material sequenced was peripheral blood, taken before pregnancy. These receptors all come from a female donor with multiple sclerosis, enrolled in a pregnancy study. The CDR3 runs from the conserved cysteine through the conserved F or W. The D gene is left open where the match is weak. Clone size, where shown, is once, few, many, or a class for clones that have expanded.

V,J,size,D,DNA,CDR3
TRBV10-3,TRBJ2-2,-,TRBD2,TGTGCCATCAGTGACTGGACTAGCGGGGACACCGGGGAGCTGTTTTTT,CAISDWTSGDTGELFF
TRBV2,TRBJ2-2,-,-,TGTGCCAGCAGTGAAACGTCGGGAGAGAACGGGGAGCTGTTTTTT,CASSETSGENGELFF
TRBV6-1,TRBJ2-7,few,-,TGTGCCAGCACCCACGCTACAGGAGACTACGAGCAGTACTTC,CASTHATGDYEQYF
TRBV19,TRBJ1-1,-,-,TGTGCCAGTAGTATAGTTGCAGGGGTTGGCACTGAAGCTTTCTTT,CASSIVAGVGTEAFF
TRBV27,TRBJ2-6,-,-,TGTGCCAGCAGCTTTAACTCTGGGGCCAACGTCCTGACTTTC,CASSFNSGANVLTF
TRBV6-1,TRBJ1-5,-,-,TGTGCCAGCAGTGAAGTGAGGGGACGGGGGACGAATCAGCCCCAGCATTTT,CASSEVRGRGTNQPQHF
TRBV6-6,TRBJ2-1,-,-,TGTGCCAGCAGTCCCCCGACGGGAGTCCTCTTGGATGAGCAGTTCTTC,CASSPPTGVLLDEQFF
TRBV5-1,TRBJ2-3,-,TRBD2,TGCGCCAGCAGCTTACTAGCGGACTCCACAGATACGCAGTATTTT,CASSLLADSTDTQYF
TRBV7-2,TRBJ2-7,-,-,TGTGCCAGCAGCTTAAGCAGGACAGATTCCTACGAGCAGTACTTC,CASSLSRTDSYEQYF
TRBV19,TRBJ2-6,few,TRBD1,TGTGCCAGTAGTATCCCTGGGACAGGGGGGTTCTCTGGGGCCAACGTCCTGACTTTC,CASSIPGTGGFSGANVLTF
TRBV15,TRBJ2-5,-,TRBD1,TGTGCCACCAGGGAGGAGGGGACAGGGAGAGTAGAGACCCAGTACTTC,CATREEGTGRVETQYF
TRBV4-3,TRBJ2-2,-,-,TGCGCCAGCAGCCAAGAGGGAGCGAACACCGGGGAGCTGTTTTTT,CASSQEGANTGELFF
TRBV27,TRBJ2-7,-,-,TGTGCCAGCAGCCGGTACCAGGGTTTAGTCTACGAGCAGTACTTC,CASSRYQGLVYEQYF
TRBV6-5,TRBJ1-3,-,-,TGTGCCAGCAGACCGAGTCCCGGCTCTGGAAACACCATATATTTT,CASRPSPGSGNTIYF